A single sample is the source of the 2 T cell receptor beta chains below, sequenced in a study of blood T cells in healthy people across ages. Alongside a J-beta primer mix, a sample-barcoded 5' primer served in a second PCR lasting about 7 to 11 cycles. TCRdb re-derived calls from the 5' RACE reads in MiXCR, one entry per CDR3 protein. The top ten clones hold 6.5% to 8.5% of a sample with about 1.4 million distinct CDR3 sequences, approximately 63% of them seen once. The sequencing sample was made of blood. The origin of the receptors is a young man in good health.

The V call is TRBV2, the J call TRBJ2-1, with 9 nucleotides matching TRBD1. V was clipped by 5 bases and J by 8 bases; unmatched bases: 10. The CDR3 totals 15 residues. From germline, CDR1 is SNHLY and CDR2 FYNNEI. This CDR3 is CASSRDRDGAYEQFF. CDR3 bases: TGTGCCAGCAGTAGGGACAGGGACGGAGCCTATGAGCAGTTCTTC. The full variable domain, completed using reference TRBV2 and TRBJ2-1, is EPEVTQTPSHQVTQMGQEVILRCVPISNHLYFYWYRQILGQKVEFLVSFYNNEISEKSEIFDDQFSVERPDGSNFTLKIRSTKLEDSAMYFCASSRDRDGAYEQFFGPGTRLTVL.

The chain joins TRBV20-1 to TRBJ2-7; a possible D gene is TRBD1 (6 bases). The J call is in doubt because the DNA end fits TRBJ2-5 better. Germline CDR1 and CDR2: DFQATT and SNEGSKA (reference sequence). The CDR3 has 12 residues. The CDR3 here is CSASLQGRTQYF. CDR3 DNA sequence: TGCAGTGCTAGTCTACAGGGTAGGACCCAGTACTTC.